This T cell receptor (beta chain) was captured in a study of cytomegalovirus exposure and HLA in healthy donors. The study ran its PCR with 60 Vbeta and 13 Jbeta primers. Data came from immunoSEQ multiplex PCR; TCRdb stores just in-frame clones and leaves some out. The sample yields 85,000 to 110,000 clones, more than 65% seen once. Worth noting for this clone: The antigen remains unidentified.

After removal of 6 bases from V and 5 bases from J, the junction contained 9 bases not matched to a gene. This CDR3 has 14 amino acids. The germline gives CDR1 MNHEY, CDR2 SVGAGI. General study results and limits: TCR sequences were mostly rare, though some public TCRs occurred in many donors.

This chain links TRBV6-5 with TRBJ2-5; TRBD2 matches 7 bases. Sequencing used PBMCs. The receptor's source is a woman younger than 30 in good health and CMV-seropositive. The CDR3 reads CASSRLALGETQYF. In nucleotides, the CDR3 is TGTGCCAGCAGCCGACTAGCTCTCGGGGAGACCCAGTACTTC.